Below, one TCR beta chain is given with its context. Authors' analysis steps: How many nucleated cells were present was estimated from reference gene primer amplification. Assay used: immunoSEQ multiplex PCR; TCRdb lists only in-frame clones, some missing. The V and J calls and clone size come from that table; D and trimming were worked out from the DNA. The table lists about 240,000 clones, 83% of them singletons. This sample stems from a study of blood T cell repertoires in COVID-19. V gave up 4 bases and J gave up 2 bases; unmatched junction bases: 9. CDR3 length: 16 residues. Germline V gene sequence: CDR1 SGHAT, CDR2 FQNNGV.

The sequenced sample was peripheral blood. The clonotype comes from a human donor in a cohort sampled during active COVID-19. The chain links TRBV11-2 to TRBJ2-7, with 9 nucleotides matching TRBD2. DNA of the CDR3: TGTGCCAGCAGCTCCCCCCGGGCTAGCGGGACCTACGAGCAGTACTTC. Its protein product is CASSSPRASGTYEQYF. The variable domain in full, with the rest retrieved from reference TRBV11-2 and TRBJ2-7, is EAGVAQSPRYKIIEKRQSVAFWCNPISGHATLYWYQQILGQGPKLLIQFQNNGVVDDSQLPKDRFSAERLKGVDSTLKIQPAKLEDSAVYLCASSSPRASGTYEQYFGPGTRLTVT.